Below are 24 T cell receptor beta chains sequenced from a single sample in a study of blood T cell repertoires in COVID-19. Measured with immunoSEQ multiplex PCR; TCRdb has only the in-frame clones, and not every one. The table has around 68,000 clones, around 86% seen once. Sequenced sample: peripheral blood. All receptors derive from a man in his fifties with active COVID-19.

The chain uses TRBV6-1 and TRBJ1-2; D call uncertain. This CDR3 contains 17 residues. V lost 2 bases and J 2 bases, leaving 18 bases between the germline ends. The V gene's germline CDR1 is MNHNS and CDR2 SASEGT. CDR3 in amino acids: CASSESPSGDLNYGYTF. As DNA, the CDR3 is TGTGCCAGCAGTGAATCACCTTCCGGGGATCTAAACTATGGCTACACCTTC.

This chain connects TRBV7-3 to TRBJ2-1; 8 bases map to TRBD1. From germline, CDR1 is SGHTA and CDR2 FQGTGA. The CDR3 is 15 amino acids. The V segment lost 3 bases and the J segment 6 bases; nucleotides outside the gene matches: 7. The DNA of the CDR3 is TGTGCCAGCAGCTTCCGGACAGGGTCACGCAATGAGCAGTTCTTC. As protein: CASSFRTGSRNEQFF.

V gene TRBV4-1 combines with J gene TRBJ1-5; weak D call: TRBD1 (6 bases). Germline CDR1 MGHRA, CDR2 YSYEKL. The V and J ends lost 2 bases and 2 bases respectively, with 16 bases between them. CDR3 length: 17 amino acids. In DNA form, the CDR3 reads TGCGCCAGCAGCCAAAGGGGGGGGGCGCGGGGCAATCAGCCCCAGCATTTT. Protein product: CASSQRGGARGNQPQHF.

CDR3 DNA sequence: TGTGCCAGCAGCTCTACAGGGAACTCACCCCTCCACTTT. Protein sequence: CASSSTGNSPLHF. This chain uses TRBV11-2 with TRBJ1-6, with a possible D match to TRBD1 (6 bases). V lost 4 bases and J lost 10, with 11 bases in between. This CDR3 has 13 residues. The germline V gene encodes CDR1 SGHAT and CDR2 FQNNGV.

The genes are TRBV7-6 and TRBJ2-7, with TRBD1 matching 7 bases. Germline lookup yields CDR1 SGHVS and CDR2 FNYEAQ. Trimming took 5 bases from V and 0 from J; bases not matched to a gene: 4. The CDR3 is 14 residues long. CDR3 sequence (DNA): TGTGCCAGCAGCGACCGGGACAGCTCCTACGAGCAGTACTTC. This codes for CASSDRDSSYEQYF.

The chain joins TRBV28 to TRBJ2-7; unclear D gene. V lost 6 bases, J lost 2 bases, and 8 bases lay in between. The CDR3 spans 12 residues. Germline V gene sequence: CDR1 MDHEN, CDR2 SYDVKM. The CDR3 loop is CASSSLPYEQYF. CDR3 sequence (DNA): TGTGCCAGCAGCTCCCTCCCCTACGAGCAGTACTTC.

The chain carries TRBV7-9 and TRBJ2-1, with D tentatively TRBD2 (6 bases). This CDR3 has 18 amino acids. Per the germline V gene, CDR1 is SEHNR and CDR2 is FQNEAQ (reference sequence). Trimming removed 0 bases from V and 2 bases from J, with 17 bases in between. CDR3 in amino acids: CASSLAGGAGLAYNEQFF. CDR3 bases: TGTGCCAGCAGCTTAGCGGGGGGTGCGGGCCTAGCCTACAATGAGCAGTTCTTC.

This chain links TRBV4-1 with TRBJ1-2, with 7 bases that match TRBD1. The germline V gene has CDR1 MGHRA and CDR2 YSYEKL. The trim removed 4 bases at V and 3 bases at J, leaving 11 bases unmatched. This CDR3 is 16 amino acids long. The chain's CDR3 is CASSRQPGGNDYGYTF. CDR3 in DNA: TGCGCCAGCAGCCGCCAACCAGGGGGAAACGACTATGGCTACACCTTC.

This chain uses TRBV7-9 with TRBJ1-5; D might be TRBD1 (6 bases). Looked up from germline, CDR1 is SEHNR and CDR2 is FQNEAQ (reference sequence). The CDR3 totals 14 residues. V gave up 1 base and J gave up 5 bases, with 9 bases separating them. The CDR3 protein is CASSLEGGYQPQHF. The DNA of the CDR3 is TGTGCCAGCAGCTTAGAAGGGGGTTATCAGCCCCAGCATTTT. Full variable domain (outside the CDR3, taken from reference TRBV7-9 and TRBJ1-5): DTGVSQNPRHKITKRGQNVTFRCDPISEHNRLYWYRQTLGQGPEFLTYFQNEAQLEKSRLLSDRFSAERPKGSFSTLEIQRTEQGDSAMYLCASSLEGGYQPQHFGDGTRLSIL.

The CDR3 region has the DNA TGTGCCAGCAGCCCCCGACTCGGAGCGAACCCAGACAATGAGCAGTTCTTC. The encoded protein is CASSPRLGANPDNEQFF. This chain uses TRBV7-3 with TRBJ2-1, with no clear D. The CDR3 has 17 residues. Germline lookup yields CDR1 SGHTA and CDR2 FQGTGA. Trimming stripped 5 bases from V and 5 bases from J, with 22 bases between.

CDR3 DNA sequence: TGTGCCAGCAGCCTCTCGGGATCCACCTACGAGCAGTACTTC. As protein: CASSLSGSTYEQYF. The gene calls are TRBV11-3 and TRBJ2-7; D possibly corresponds to TRBD2 (5 bases). This CDR3 has 14 amino acids. Germline CDR1 reads SGHNT; CDR2 reads YENEEA. V was clipped by 5 bases and J by 2 bases, with 13 bases between them.

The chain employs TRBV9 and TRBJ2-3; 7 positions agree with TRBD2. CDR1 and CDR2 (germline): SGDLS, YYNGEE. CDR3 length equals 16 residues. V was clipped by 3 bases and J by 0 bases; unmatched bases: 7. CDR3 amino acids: CASSAREFSSTDTQYF. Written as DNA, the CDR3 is TGTGCCAGCAGCGCGCGGGAGTTTTCTAGCACAGATACGCAGTATTTT.

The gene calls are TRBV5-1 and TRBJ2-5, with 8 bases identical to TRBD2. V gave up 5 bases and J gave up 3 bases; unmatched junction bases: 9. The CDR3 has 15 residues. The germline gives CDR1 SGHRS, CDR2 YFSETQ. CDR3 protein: CASRDGAGDEETQYF. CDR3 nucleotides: TGCGCCAGCAGGGATGGAGCGGGAGACGAAGAGACCCAGTACTTC.

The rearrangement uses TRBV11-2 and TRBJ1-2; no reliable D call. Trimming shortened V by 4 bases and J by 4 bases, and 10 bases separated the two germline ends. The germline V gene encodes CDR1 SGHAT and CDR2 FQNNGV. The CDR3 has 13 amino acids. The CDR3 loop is CASSYTWAYGYTF. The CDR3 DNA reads TGTGCCAGCAGCTACACCTGGGCCTATGGCTACACCTTC.

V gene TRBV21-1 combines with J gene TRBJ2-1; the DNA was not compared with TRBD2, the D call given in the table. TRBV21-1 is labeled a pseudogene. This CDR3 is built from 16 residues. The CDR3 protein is CASSIRLAGSYNEQFF. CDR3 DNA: TGTGCCAGCAGCATTAGACTAGCGGGCTCCTACAATGAGCAGTTCTTC.

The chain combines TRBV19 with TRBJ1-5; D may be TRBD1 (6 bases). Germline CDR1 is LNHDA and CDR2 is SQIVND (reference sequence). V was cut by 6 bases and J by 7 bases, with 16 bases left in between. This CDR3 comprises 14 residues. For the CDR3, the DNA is TGTGCCAGTAGCGTAAGGGGGGGGTCCCAGCCCCAGCATTTT. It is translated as CASSVRGGSQPQHF.

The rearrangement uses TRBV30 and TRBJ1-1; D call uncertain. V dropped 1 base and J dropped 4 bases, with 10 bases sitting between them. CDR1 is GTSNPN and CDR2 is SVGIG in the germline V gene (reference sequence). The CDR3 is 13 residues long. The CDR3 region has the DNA TGTGCCTGGAGTGCTAGTGCCTCCACTGAAGCTTTCTTT. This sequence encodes CAWSASASTEAFF.

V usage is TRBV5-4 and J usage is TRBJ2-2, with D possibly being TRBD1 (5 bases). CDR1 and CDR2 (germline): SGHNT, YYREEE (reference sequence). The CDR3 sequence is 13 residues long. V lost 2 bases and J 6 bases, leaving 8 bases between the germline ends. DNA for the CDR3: TGTGCCAGCAGCTTATTAGGGGCCGGGGAGCTGTTTTTT. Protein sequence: CASSLLGAGELFF.

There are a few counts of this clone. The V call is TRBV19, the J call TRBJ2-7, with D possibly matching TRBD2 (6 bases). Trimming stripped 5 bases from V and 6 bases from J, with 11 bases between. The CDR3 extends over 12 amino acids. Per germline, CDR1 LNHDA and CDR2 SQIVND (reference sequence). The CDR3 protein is CASSGGTSEQYF. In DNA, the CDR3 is TGTGCCAGTAGTGGGGGGACCAGCGAGCAGTACTTC.

CDR3 region: CASSAGTGGFTEAFF. Written as DNA, the CDR3 is TGTGCCAGCAGCGCCGGGACAGGGGGCTTCACTGAAGCTTTCTTT. This chain joins TRBV2 and TRBJ1-1, with TRBD1 matching 12 bases. V shed 6 bases and J 4 bases; nucleotides not matched to a gene: 6. The germline V gene has CDR1 SNHLY and CDR2 FYNNEI. CDR3 length equals 15 residues.

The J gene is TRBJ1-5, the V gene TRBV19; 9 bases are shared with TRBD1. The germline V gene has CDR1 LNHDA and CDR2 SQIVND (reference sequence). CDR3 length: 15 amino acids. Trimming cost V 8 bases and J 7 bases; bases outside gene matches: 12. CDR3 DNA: TGTGCCAGTTTGTCCCGGGACAGGGTCGGGCAGCCCCAGCATTTT. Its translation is CASLSRDRVGQPQHF.

CDR3: CASSESLGDQPQHF. CDR3 DNA sequence: TGCGCCAGCAGTGAGTCGTTAGGGGATCAGCCCCAGCATTTT. This chain links TRBV10-1 with TRBJ1-5, with D perhaps matching TRBD1 (5 bases). CDR1 is WNHNN, CDR2 SYGVQD, per germline (reference sequence). CDR3 size: 14 residues. Trimming took off 0 bases at V and 5 bases at J, with 8 bases between the two ends.

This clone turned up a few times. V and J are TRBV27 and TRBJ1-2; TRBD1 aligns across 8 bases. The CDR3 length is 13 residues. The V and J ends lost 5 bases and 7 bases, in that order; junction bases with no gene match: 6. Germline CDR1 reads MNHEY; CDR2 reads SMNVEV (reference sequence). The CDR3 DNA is TGTGCCAGCAGTCCTGACAGGGGCTTTGGCTACACCTTC. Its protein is CASSPDRGFGYTF.

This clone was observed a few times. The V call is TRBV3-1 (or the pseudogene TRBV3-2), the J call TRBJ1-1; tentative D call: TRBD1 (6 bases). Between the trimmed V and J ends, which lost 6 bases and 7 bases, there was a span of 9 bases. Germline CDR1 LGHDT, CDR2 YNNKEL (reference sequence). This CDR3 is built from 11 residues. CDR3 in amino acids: CASRGADEAFF. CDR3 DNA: TGTGCCAGCAGGGGGGCGGATGAAGCTTTCTTT.